The following is a T cell receptor beta chain sequence with its context. What it recognizes is unknown. The data were taken from a study of T cell responses to AZD1222 COVID-19 vaccine. Study-wide context: Samples with a second dose at about 4 or about 12 weeks were pooled together.

Study-level findings and limits: Breadth and depth of Spike-specific TCRs rose after two AZD1222 doses.

Generated by immunoSEQ multiplex PCR, the TCRdb table keeps only in-frame clones and is missing some. The profile shows 100,000 to 150,000 clones, roughly nine tenths of them singletons. The source material was peripheral blood, sampled on day 0 of AZD1222 vaccination. This sequence was found in an adult in good health.

CDR3 residues: CASSHMTGGSAEAFF. Written as DNA, the CDR3 is TGTGCCAGCAGCCACATGACAGGGGGGTCGGCTGAAGCTTTCTTT. V gene TRBV4-2 combines with J gene TRBJ1-1; 9 nucleotides line up with TRBD1. Germline trimming cut 3 bases from V and 6 bases from J; bases unmatched to any gene: 8. Looked up from germline, CDR1 is LGHNA and CDR2 is YNFKEQ. This CDR3 contains 15 residues.